The rows below give T cell receptor beta chains drawn from one sample of a study of CD8+CD57+ T cells in acquired aplastic anemia. TCRdb recomputed calls from the reads with MiXCR, one row per CDR3 protein. Seen here are about 160,000 distinct CDR3 sequences, about 50% observed once, and the top ten hold roughly 30%. The source material was sorted CD4+, CD8+, or CD8+CD57+ T cells (not recorded which) from PBMCs. These receptors all stem from a human donor with aplastic anemia. Both conserved end residues are trimmed from each CDR3.

v_gene: TRBV7-3
j_gene: TRBJ1-2
CDR3aa: ASSSRQGYGYT

v_gene: TRBV15
j_gene: TRBJ2-7
CDR3aa: ATSRGRDSYEQY

v_gene: TRBV5-6
j_gene: TRBJ2-7
CDR3aa: ASSLALAGGSSYEQY

v_gene: TRBV20-1
j_gene: TRBJ2-7
CDR3aa: SAFDSLISYEQY

v_gene: TRBV6-2/TRBV6-3
j_gene: TRBJ2-3
CDR3aa: ASSYPSGGGSTDTQY

v_gene: TRBV9
j_gene: TRBJ2-3
CDR3aa: ASSVGERGYTDTQY

v_gene: TRBV7-6
j_gene: TRBJ1-6
CDR3aa: ASSQGGVSPLH

v_gene: TRBV6-1
j_gene: TRBJ1-6
CDR3aa: ASSEGQGASPLH

v_gene: TRBV19
j_gene: TRBJ2-1
CDR3aa: ASSIDYTSGVYNEQF

v_gene: TRBV7-9
j_gene: TRBJ2-5
CDR3aa: ASTQGGGETQY

v_gene: TRBV2
j_gene: TRBJ1-1
CDR3aa: ASRTDSHRTEAF

v_gene: TRBV4-3
j_gene: TRBJ1-2
CDR3aa: ASSQVGQSYGYT

v_gene: TRBV5-4
j_gene: TRBJ1-2
CDR3aa: ASAREVPGYT

v_gene: TRBV6-5
j_gene: TRBJ1-1
CDR3aa: ASSRNAGGWGSEAF

v_gene: TRBV29-1
j_gene: TRBJ2-1
CDR3aa: SHIGGYDEQF

v_gene: TRBV7-9
j_gene: TRBJ2-7
CDR3aa: ASSPARGPYEQY

v_gene: TRBV27
j_gene: TRBJ1-6
CDR3aa: ASGDRGSPLH

v_gene: TRBV6-4
j_gene: TRBJ1-1
CDR3aa: ASSEEGGNTEAF

v_gene: TRBV10-1
j_gene: TRBJ2-5
CDR3aa: ASLIGTGEETQY

v_gene: TRBV4-3
j_gene: TRBJ1-2
CDR3aa: ASSQDGSFYGYT